This TCR beta chain emerged from a study of blood T cell repertoires in COVID-19. Study overall: Whether acute or convalescent, the COVID-19 samples came from the United States, Italy and Spain. T cells, B-cell-depleted T cells, or PBMCs provided the cDNA or gDNA that served as material.

Germline V gene data show CDR1 as MGHRA and CDR2 as YSYEKL. CDR3 length: 16 residues. V trimming: 5 bases; J trimming: 5 bases; junction bases outside the gene matches: 10. In the authors' workflow: Estimation of nucleated cell counts was performed using reference gene primer amplification. Sequencing used immunoSEQ multiplex PCR; TCRdb keeps in-frame clones, though not all of them. V and J calls and clone size come straight from that table; D and trimming were deduced from the DNA. The table lists roughly 150,000 clones, around 85% of them singletons. This receptor was identified in a woman in her seventies with acute or convalescent COVID-19. This chain joins TRBV4-1 and TRBJ2-1, with 9 bases identical to TRBD2. The sample taken for sequencing was peripheral blood. CDR3 loop: CASSAWAGGPNNEQFF. The CDR3, as DNA: TGCGCCAGCAGCGCGTGGGCGGGGGGGCCGAACAATGAGCAGTTCTTC.